The 27 T cell receptor beta chains below come from one sample, sequenced in a study of CD8 T cells in ankylosing spondylitis (dated by TCRdb to 2016 to 2017). These receptors have no identified antigens. The full study reports these points: A TCR beta motif made up of under ten highly homologous amino acid variants appeared to be characteristic of blood from ankylosing spondylitis patients.

Library preparation was by 5' RACE. TCRdb shows the sequencer as Illumina HiSeq 2500. In-frame beta chains were kept once TCRdb had trimmed the public reads at Q25 with fastp and called clones with MiXCR. Merged by CDR3 protein, the rows form single entries marked with the most common genes and DNA. This sample is represented by over 700,000 distinct CDR3 sequences; roughly 19% of them were singletons. About a fifth of the sample is in the top ten clones. Sequencing used blood, either unsorted or a sorted T cell fraction (not recorded which). These receptor sequences come from a male donor with ankylosing spondylitis.

This clonotype was detected a few times. The chain combines TRBV28 with TRBJ1-2, with D possibly matching TRBD1 (6 bases). V was trimmed by 5 bases and J by 7 bases, leaving 20 bases between them. The CDR3 extends over 15 amino acids. Germline assignment: CDR1 MDHEN and CDR2 SYDVKM. CDR3 protein: CASSPPDRTDAGYTF. The CDR3 DNA is TGTGCCAGCAGTCCCCCAGACAGGACTGACGCTGGCTACACCTTC.

The table lists this clonotype with a few counts. V gene TRBV11-2 combines with J gene TRBJ2-1; 8 nucleotides agree with TRBD2. CDR1 is SGHAT and CDR2 is FQNNGV in the germline V gene. Trimming at V came to 3 bases and at J to 7 bases, leaving 11 bases not matched to a gene. The CDR3 is made up of 16 amino acids. The CDR3 reads CASSFMSAGGPNEQFF. CDR3 DNA sequence: TGTGCCAGCAGCTTCATGTCCGCGGGGGGACCTAATGAGCAGTTCTTC. The full variable domain, its missing parts supplied by reference TRBV11-2 and TRBJ2-1, is EAGVAQSPRYKIIEKRQSVAFWCNPISGHATLYWYQQILGQGPKLLIQFQNNGVVDDSQLPKDRFSAERLKGVDSTLKIQPAKLEDSAVYLCASSFMSAGGPNEQFFGPGTRLTVL.

The chain carries TRBV7-9 and TRBJ2-2; D might be TRBD1 or TRBD2, each matching 5 bases. Between the trimmed V and J ends, which lost 6 bases and 1 base, there was a span of 15 bases. Germline V gene lookup returns CDR1 SEHNR and CDR2 FQNEAQ (reference sequence). The CDR3 is made up of 16 amino acids. The CDR3 sequence is CASSKPGTVNTGELFF. In nucleotides, the CDR3 is TGTGCCAGCAGTAAGCCAGGGACGGTGAACACCGGGGAGCTGTTTTTT.

This clonotype was observed a few times. This chain uses TRBV2 with TRBJ2-3; unclear D gene. Trimming shortened V by 7 bases and J by 0 bases, and 8 bases separated the two germline ends. The CDR3 sequence is 13 residues long. The V gene's germline CDR1 is SNHLY and CDR2 FYNNEI. The CDR3 is CASNTKSTDTQYF. The CDR3 nucleotides read TGTGCCAGCAACACAAAGAGCACAGATACGCAGTATTTT. The whole variable domain, filled in from reference TRBV2 and TRBJ2-3, reads EPEVTQTPSHQVTQMGQEVILRCVPISNHLYFYWYRQILGQKVEFLVSFYNNEISEKSEIFDDQFSVERPDGSNFTLKIRSTKLEDSAMYFCASNTKSTDTQYFGPGTRLTVL.

The V and J genes are TRBV30 and TRBJ2-5, with D uncertain. The CDR3 sequence is 12 residues long. Germline V gene lookup returns CDR1 GTSNPN and CDR2 SVGIG (reference sequence). V shed 8 bases and J shed 1 base, with 11 bases lying between them. CDR3 residues: CATGHSQETQYF. CDR3 sequence (DNA): TGTGCCACCGGTCACAGCCAAGAGACCCAGTACTTC. The whole variable domain, filled in from reference TRBV30 and TRBJ2-5, reads SQTIHQWPATLVQPVGSPLSLECTVEGTSNPNLYWYRQAAGRGLQLLFYSVGIGQISSEVPQNLSASRPQDRQFILSSKKLLLSDSGFYLCATGHSQETQYFGPGTRLLVL.

This chain links TRBV2 with TRBJ2-3; no firm D call. V was cut by 9 bases and J by 2 bases, with 15 bases left in between. The germline V gene has CDR1 SNHLY and CDR2 FYNNEI. CDR3 length: 14 residues. The CDR3 DNA is TGTGCCAGTCACGTCGGCCTACTCACAGATACGCAGTATTTT. Translating gives CASHVGLLTDTQYF.

This clonotype was recorded once. This chain connects TRBV7-3 to TRBJ1-6, with D tentatively TRBD1 (5 bases). The CDR3 covers 14 residues. V lost 1 base to trimming and J lost 6 bases, with 7 bases between them. CDR1 and CDR2 from the germline V gene are SGHTA and FQGTGA. CDR3 nucleotide sequence: TGTGCCAGCAGCTTAATAGGGGTTAATTCACCCCTCCACTTT. It translates to CASSLIGVNSPLHF.

This clonotype was counted a few times. This chain links TRBV10-2 with TRBJ2-1, with TRBD2 as a possible D gene (6 bases). CDR3 length: 13 residues. Trimming removed 0 bases at V and 15 bases at J, with 15 bases between. CDR1 WSHSY and CDR2 SAAADI come from the germline V gene. The CDR3 sequence: CASSESEPEGPFF. CDR3 in DNA: TGCGCCAGCAGTGAGTCGGAACCGGAGGGTCCGTTCTTC.

The V call is TRBV4-1, the J call TRBJ2-3; D possibly matches TRBD1 or TRBD2 (5 bases each). Trimming pared 2 bases from V and 2 bases from J, leaving 8 bases between. Germline V lookup: CDR1 MGHRA, CDR2 YSYEKL. The CDR3 contains 14 residues. The DNA for the CDR3 is TGCGCCAGCAGCCAACCGGGACCCACAGATACGCAGTATTTT. Encoded protein: CASSQPGPTDTQYF.

The V call is TRBV6-1, the J call TRBJ2-2; 12 positions agree with TRBD1. The CDR3 covers 15 residues. Per the germline V gene, CDR1 is MNHNS and CDR2 is SASEGT. V trimming: 6 bases; J trimming: 4 bases; junction bases outside the gene matches: 3. The CDR3 bases are TGTGCCAGCAGGGGACAGGGGGCCCCCACCGGGGAGCTGTTTTTT. It yields the protein CASRGQGAPTGELFF.

V gene TRBV12-3 or TRBV12-4 combines with J gene TRBJ2-5; a weak D match, TRBD2 (7 bases). Trimming left V 6 bases short and J 0 bases short, with 14 bases between. The CDR3 loop spans 15 amino acids. The chain's CDR3 is CASSEGGGDQETQYF. CDR3 bases: TGTGCCAGCAGCGAGGGGGGGGGCGACCAAGAGACCCAGTACTTC.

The chain links TRBV6-5 to TRBJ2-1; D call uncertain. There are 15 residues in the CDR3. Germline-derived CDR1 and CDR2 are MNHEY and SVGAGI. The V and J ends lost 4 bases and 3 bases respectively, with 13 bases between them. The CDR3 is CASSSSLGRYNEQFF. The CDR3 DNA reads TGTGCCAGCAGTTCCTCCCTTGGGCGCTACAATGAGCAGTTCTTC.

The rearrangement links TRBV7-2 to TRBJ2-3; D may be TRBD1 or TRBD2 (5 bases each). Trimming cost V 0 bases and J 6 bases, with 19 bases left between them. CDR1 and CDR2 (germline): SGHTA, FQGNSA. This CDR3 has 17 amino acids. The CDR3: CASSLAAVRSGADTQYF. CDR3 in DNA: TGTGCCAGCAGCTTAGCAGCGGTGCGGAGTGGGGCGGATACGCAGTATTTT.

The chain combines TRBV5-1 with TRBJ2-7, with D maybe TRBD1 (6 bases). Germline V CDR1 and CDR2: SGHRS, YFSETQ. The CDR3 extends over 14 amino acids. Trimming shortened V by 3 bases and J by 1 base, and 11 bases separated the two germline ends. CDR3: CASSSDRRSYEQYF. CDR3 coding DNA: TGCGCCAGCAGCTCCGACAGGAGGTCCTACGAGCAGTACTTC.

This clonotype has a handful of counts. The V and J genes are TRBV7-9 and TRBJ2-1, with 8 bases identical to TRBD1. Germline V CDR1 and CDR2: SEHNR, FQNEAQ (reference sequence). With 5 bases clipped from V and 6 bases from J, the junction kept 6 bases outside the gene matches. There are 14 residues in the CDR3. This CDR3 reads CASSPTGVINEQFF. The CDR3 DNA is TGTGCCAGCAGCCCGACAGGGGTGATCAATGAGCAGTTCTTC.

The chain combines TRBV29-1 with TRBJ2-7; weak D call: TRBD2 (6 bases). V lost 0 bases to trimming and J lost 3 bases, with 15 bases between them. CDR3 length: 15 residues. CDR1 SQVTM and CDR2 ANQGSEA come from the germline V gene. DNA for the CDR3: TGCAGCGTTGAAGATCAGGAGGGTCTGGACTACGAGCAGTACTTC. Translation gives CSVEDQEGLDYEQYF.

This clonotype was recorded a few times. The chain links TRBV28 to TRBJ2-7; tentative D call: TRBD1 (5 bases). CDR3 length: 17 residues. Per the germline V gene, CDR1 is MDHEN and CDR2 is SYDVKM. V was clipped by 2 bases and J by 0 bases, with 17 bases between them. CDR3 sequence reads: CASSLGPPRGHSYEQYF. The CDR3 region has the DNA TGTGCCAGCAGTTTAGGACCCCCGCGCGGACACTCCTACGAGCAGTACTTC.

The chain joins TRBV12-3 or TRBV12-4 to TRBJ2-7; 13 bases match TRBD2. The CDR3 is 18 amino acids. With V trimmed by 6 bases and J by 3 bases, 14 bases remained unmatched. CDR3 DNA: TGTGCCAGCAGCCCCGGGACTAGCGGGGAGGGATTGAACTACGAGCAGTACTTC. Translated: CASSPGTSGEGLNYEQYF.

The V gene is TRBV6-5, the J gene TRBJ2-7, with TRBD1 matching 7 bases. V gave up 4 bases and J gave up 7 bases; unmatched junction bases: 7. Germline-derived CDR1 and CDR2 are MNHEY and SVGAGI. This CDR3 contains 13 residues. CDR3 nucleotides: TGTGCCAGCAGTTCAACACAGGGGTGGGAGCAGTACTTC. Residues: CASSSTQGWEQYF.

This clonotype was counted between two and nine times. The CDR3: CASSTRQGLEQYF. As DNA, the CDR3 is TGTGCCAGCAGCACCAGACAGGGTCTCGAGCAGTACTTC. The chain combines TRBV11-2 with TRBJ2-7; TRBD1 aligns across 7 bases. CDR3 length: 13 residues. V shed 5 bases and J 6 bases; nucleotides not matched to a gene: 7. Germline V gene data show CDR1 as SGHAT and CDR2 as FQNNGV. Complete variable domain (other parts from reference TRBV11-2 and TRBJ2-7): EAGVAQSPRYKIIEKRQSVAFWCNPISGHATLYWYQQILGQGPKLLIQFQNNGVVDDSQLPKDRFSAERLKGVDSTLKIQPAKLEDSAVYLCASSTRQGLEQYFGPGTRLTVT.

The chain carries TRBV11-2 and TRBJ2-7; D not resolved. This CDR3 has 15 residues. Trimming removed 3 bases at V and 6 bases at J, with 18 bases between. Germline V lookup: CDR1 SGHAT, CDR2 FQNNGV. This CDR3 is CASSLRIEDLGEQYF. CDR3 nucleotides: TGTGCCAGCAGCTTGCGGATCGAGGATCTCGGCGAGCAGTACTTC.

The table lists this clonotype with a few counts. The rearrangement uses TRBV5-1 and TRBJ2-1; tentatively, D is TRBD1 (6 bases). CDR1 and CDR2 (germline): SGHRS, YFSETQ. The CDR3 runs to 15 residues. V gave up 3 bases and J gave up 0 bases, with 10 bases separating them. CDR3 DNA: TGCGCCAGCAGCTCGGGACAAGCCTCCTACAATGAGCAGTTCTTC. This sequence encodes CASSSGQASYNEQFF. The entire variable domain, with the rest obtained from reference TRBV5-1 and TRBJ2-1, is as follows: KAGVTQTPRYLIKTRGQQVTLSCSPISGHRSVSWYQQTPGQGLQFLFEYFSETQRNKGNFPGRFSGRQFSNSRSEMNVSTLELGDSALYLCASSSGQASYNEQFFGPGTRLTVL.

This clonotype was observed a handful of times. The rearrangement uses TRBV7-3 and TRBJ2-3, with TRBD2 matching over 9 bases. The CDR3 is made up of 15 amino acids. Losses at the gene ends were 1 base for V and 6 bases for J; bases not matched to a gene: 5. Germline CDR1 reads SGHTA; CDR2 reads FQGTGA. CDR3 residues: CASSLMAGGTDTQYF. CDR3 nucleotide sequence: TGTGCCAGCAGCTTAATGGCGGGGGGGACGGATACGCAGTATTTT.

The sample holds a few counts of this clonotype. The V gene is TRBV6-1, the J gene TRBJ2-2; 8 bases match TRBD1. Trimming at V came to 6 bases and at J to 5 bases, leaving 8 bases not matched to a gene. Germline assignment: CDR1 MNHNS and CDR2 SASEGT. This CDR3 comprises 15 residues. Here the CDR3 DNA reads TGTGCCAGCAGGGGGCAGGGGGCGTATACCGGGGAGCTGTTTTTT. Residues: CASRGQGAYTGELFF.

The CDR3 DNA follows: TGTGCCAGCAGGTCTACTTACAGGGGTGAGCAGTTCTTC. Its protein is CASRSTYRGEQFF. The chain recombines TRBV6-5 with TRBJ2-1; 7 positions agree with TRBD1. The CDR3 runs to 13 residues. Germline trimming cut 6 bases from V and 9 bases from J; bases unmatched to any gene: 8. Germline CDR1 reads MNHEY; CDR2 reads SVGAGI.

This clonotype has only a few counts. The chain recombines TRBV18 with TRBJ2-1; TRBD2 might be the D (7 bases). The V gene's germline CDR1 is KGHSH and CDR2 LQKENI. CDR3 size: 15 residues. V was trimmed by 0 bases and J by 10 bases, leaving 16 bases between them. The CDR3 DNA follows: TGTGCCAGCTCACCACCGTGGGAGGGCCAGGGGGAGCAGTTCTTC. It codes for CASSPPWEGQGEQFF.

The chain carries TRBV29-1 and TRBJ2-7; either TRBD1 or TRBD2 may fit D (5 bases each). Germline loops: CDR1 SQVTM, CDR2 ANQGSEA. The CDR3 sequence is 11 residues long. The V and J ends lost 5 bases and 7 bases respectively, with 12 bases between them. This CDR3 is CSVSRGDEQYF. The CDR3, as DNA: TGCAGCGTTTCCCGAGGGGATGAGCAGTACTTC.